The 3 T cell receptor beta chains below come from one sample, sequenced in a study of blood T cell repertoires in COVID-19. Assay used: immunoSEQ multiplex PCR; TCRdb lists only in-frame clones, some missing. The table shows some 100,000 clones, with 80% occurring only once. The source material was peripheral blood. These receptors all stem from a woman between 70 and 85 years old with acute or convalescent COVID-19.

The chain couples TRBV24-1 to TRBJ1-2; D gene uncertain. Germline V gene lookup returns CDR1 KGHDR and CDR2 SFDVKD. The V and J ends lost 2 bases and 3 bases respectively, with 6 bases between them. The CDR3 totals 13 residues. DNA of the CDR3: TGTGCCACCAGTGATTCTTTGTACTATGGCTACACCTTC. This gives the protein CATSDSLYYGYTF.

The gene calls are TRBV6-5 and TRBJ2-1; no clear D gene. V lost 7 bases to trimming and J lost 8 bases, with 12 bases between them. The CDR3 is 12 amino acids. Germline assignment: CDR1 MNHEY and CDR2 SVGAGI. CDR3 sequence (DNA): TGTGCCAGCATCAACCGAGGCGATGAGCAGTTCTTC. As protein: CASINRGDEQFF.

J is TRBJ2-2 and V is TRBV7-8; 9 bases match TRBD2. From germline, CDR1 is SGHVS and CDR2 FQNEAQ. V trimming: 5 bases; J trimming: 4 bases; junction bases outside the gene matches: 5. The CDR3 consists of 15 residues. CDR3 sequence: CASSGGGDGTGELFF. As DNA, the CDR3 is TGTGCCAGCAGCGGCGGGGGGGACGGCACCGGGGAGCTGTTTTTT.